This entry lists 32 T cell receptor beta chains sequenced from one sample in a study of OX40 agonist ivuxolimab in advanced cancers. Data came from immunoSEQ multiplex PCR; TCRdb stores just in-frame clones and leaves some out. The sample has fewer than 55,000 clones; approximately 78% are singletons. The sample consisted of CD4+ or CD8+ T cells sorted from blood, taken in a trial of the OX40 agonist ivuxolimab. All receptors derive from an adult with an advanced solid tumor such as melanoma, head and neck, liver or kidney cancer.

The chain carries TRBV5-4 and TRBJ1-2; D ambiguous. Germline CDR1 reads SGHNT; CDR2 reads YYREEE (reference sequence). The CDR3 totals 14 residues. V lost 3 bases, J lost 8 bases, and 17 bases lay in between. DNA of the CDR3: TGTGCCAGCAGCTCTCGTTTGGGTAGACAAGGCTACACCTTC. Its translation: CASSSRLGRQGYTF.

In this sample, this clone turned up once. The rearrangement joins TRBV6-5 to TRBJ2-7; D is possibly TRBD1 (6 bases). The CDR3 contains 12 residues. CDR1 MNHEY and CDR2 SVGAGI come from the germline V gene. Trimming stripped 6 bases from V and 9 bases from J, with 15 bases between. CDR3 protein: CASRQGQPGQYF. The CDR3 DNA sequence: TGTGCCAGCAGACAGGGCCAGCCTGGGCAGTACTTC.

CDR3 residues: CASSSRGEHYEQYF. CDR3 sequence (DNA): TGTGCCAGCAGCTCCAGAGGGGAGCACTACGAGCAGTACTTC. The gene calls are TRBV11-1 and TRBJ2-7, with D perhaps matching TRBD1 or TRBD2 (5 bases each). V lost 4 bases, J lost 3 bases, and 13 bases lay in between. In germline, CDR1 is SGHAT, CDR2 FQDESV (reference sequence). The CDR3 loop spans 14 amino acids. The full variable domain, completed using reference TRBV11-1 and TRBJ2-7, is EAEVAQSPRYKITEKSQAVAFWCDPISGHATLYWYRQILGQGPELLVQFQDESVVDDSQLPKDRFSAERLKGVDSTLKIQPAELGDSAMYLCASSSRGEHYEQYFGPGTRLTVT.

The chain employs TRBV29-1 and TRBJ1-1; 9 bases agree with TRBD1. V shed 3 bases and J 1 base; nucleotides not matched to a gene: 0. This CDR3 has 13 residues. Germline values: CDR1 SQVTM, CDR2 ANQGSEA. The CDR3 region has the DNA TGCAGCGTTGAGGACAGGGGGAACACTGAAGCTTTCTTT. This sequence encodes CSVEDRGNTEAFF.

The rearrangement uses TRBV5-1 and TRBJ2-4; the D is unclear. The CDR3 runs 18 residues. V lost 0 bases and J lost 0, with 16 bases in between. Germline loops: CDR1 SGHRS, CDR2 YFSETQ. CDR3 residues: CASSLVPVNPLAKNIQYF. The CDR3 nucleotides are TGCGCCAGCAGCTTGGTTCCGGTAAACCCACTAGCCAAAAACATTCAGTACTTC.

This clone was recorded a few times. J is TRBJ1-1 and V is TRBV5-4; D gene unclear. The CDR3 has 12 residues. Trimming stripped 4 bases from V and 0 bases from J, with 4 bases between. Germline V gene sequence: CDR1 SGHNT, CDR2 YYREEE (reference sequence). For the CDR3, the DNA is TGTGCCAGCAGCCCCTTGAACACTGAAGCTTTCTTT. This sequence encodes CASSPLNTEAFF.

V usage is TRBV6-5 and J usage is TRBJ1-2; D is uncertain. Germline loops: CDR1 MNHEY, CDR2 SVGAGI. This CDR3 has 11 amino acids. Deletions cut 8 bases from V and 4 bases from J, with 8 bases between. The CDR3 nucleotides read TGTGCCAGCGGTTCGTTCTATGGCTACACCTTC. As protein: CASGSFYGYTF.

The chain links TRBV18 to TRBJ2-3; D gene uncertain. Germline values: CDR1 KGHSH, CDR2 LQKENI. V lost 3 bases and J 1 base, leaving 8 bases between the germline ends. The CDR3 has 14 amino acids. CDR3 bases: TGTGCCAGCTCACCGGATTTGGGCACAGATACGCAGTATTTT. It translates to CASSPDLGTDTQYF. Full variable domain (remainder filled in from reference TRBV18 and TRBJ2-3): NAGVMQNPRHLVRRRGQEARLRCSPMKGHSHVYWYRQLPEEGLKFMVYLQKENIIDESGMPKERFSAEFPKEGPSILRIQQVVRGDSAAYFCASSPDLGTDTQYFGPGTRLTVL.

This clone was counted a single time. The rearrangement joins TRBV15 to TRBJ2-5; D is possibly TRBD2 (6 bases). The CDR3 covers 13 residues. Germline values: CDR1 LNHNV, CDR2 YYDKDF (reference sequence). The V gene lost 3 bases and the J gene lost 5 bases, with 10 bases spanning the gap. CDR3 loop: CATSRAGGETQYF. CDR3 sequence (DNA): TGTGCCACCAGCAGGGCTGGGGGGGAGACCCAGTACTTC.

The rearrangement joins TRBV6-1 to TRBJ1-6; D uncertain. From germline, CDR1 is MNHNS and CDR2 SASEGT. The V and J ends lost 4 bases and 2 bases respectively, with 9 bases between them. The CDR3 runs to 15 residues. The CDR3 loop is CASSGANAYNSPLHF. The CDR3 DNA follows: TGTGCCAGCAGTGGTGCGAACGCCTATAATTCACCCCTCCACTTT.

This sequence joins TRBV6-5 and TRBJ1-4; D remains ambiguous. This CDR3 contains 15 residues. In germline, CDR1 is MNHEY, CDR2 SVGAGI. V shed 4 bases and J shed 0 bases, with 9 bases lying between them. CDR3 sequence (DNA): TGTGCCAGCAGTTCCCTCGCAGCAACTAATGAAAAACTGTTTTTT. It codes for CASSSLAATNEKLFF.

The chain combines TRBV6-4 with TRBJ2-3; 10 nucleotides line up with TRBD2. Germline V gene lookup returns CDR1 MRHNA and CDR2 SNTAGT. V lost 3 bases to trimming and J lost 0 bases; unmatched junction nucleotides: 15. This CDR3 has 20 amino acids. For the CDR3, the DNA is TGTGCCAGCAGTGATCTACTTTGGCTAGCGGGGGTGACTAGCACAGATACGCAGTATTTT. Its translation: CASSDLLWLAGVTSTDTQYF.

V and J are TRBV5-8 and TRBJ1-5, with 9 bases identical to TRBD1. The CDR3 has 16 amino acids. V lost 0 bases to trimming and J lost 7 bases; unmatched junction nucleotides: 8. Looked up from germline, CDR1 is SGHTS and CDR2 is YDEGEE. The CDR3, as DNA: TGTGCCAGCAGCTTGGGCGACAGGGGGAACAGGCAGCCCCAGCATTTT. Its translation is CASSLGDRGNRQPQHF.

The chain has TRBV27 and TRBJ2-2, with D tentatively TRBD1 or TRBD2 (5 bases each). The CDR3 is 14 amino acids. V lost 2 bases and J 6 bases, leaving 10 bases between the germline ends. Germline values: CDR1 MNHEY, CDR2 SMNVEV (reference sequence). CDR3 residues: CASSLGGWAGELFF. CDR3 nucleotide sequence: TGTGCCAGCAGTTTAGGGGGATGGGCCGGGGAGCTGTTTTTT.

This sequence joins TRBV19 and TRBJ1-1, with D perhaps TRBD1 (5 bases). The CDR3 runs 15 residues. V gave up 3 bases and J gave up 4 bases, with 15 bases separating them. Germline CDR1 and CDR2: LNHDA and SQIVND (reference sequence). CDR3 in DNA: TGTGCCAGTAGTATTGGGGGGGTCGGTACCACTGAAGCTTTCTTT. Residues: CASSIGGVGTTEAFF.

V and J are TRBV5-6 and TRBJ2-5, with D hard to call. The CDR3 runs to 14 residues. V lost 3 bases and J lost 1, with 10 bases in between. Germline V gene data show CDR1 as SGHDT and CDR2 as YYEEEE. The CDR3 bases are TGTGCCAGCAGCTCAATATCAGTCCAAGAGACCCAGTACTTC. Translated: CASSSISVQETQYF.

V usage is TRBV28 and J usage is TRBJ2-1; 10 bases line up with TRBD2. The V gene's germline CDR1 is MDHEN and CDR2 SYDVKM. The CDR3 runs to 14 residues. V trimming: 4 bases; J trimming: 12 bases; junction bases outside the gene matches: 9. CDR3 region: CASSSGTSEISQFF. The CDR3 DNA is TGTGCCAGCAGTTCCGGGACTAGCGAGATTTCGCAGTTCTTC. The full variable domain, in which reference TRBV28 and TRBJ2-1 provide the parts outside the CDR3, is DVKVTQSSRYLVKRTGEKVFLECVQDMDHENMFWYRQDPGLGLRLIYFSYDVKMKEKGDIPEGYSVSREKKERFSLILESASTNQTSMYLCASSSGTSEISQFFGPGTRLTVL.

This clone was observed a few times. The chain joins TRBV9 to TRBJ2-7, with D possibly being TRBD1 or TRBD2 (5 bases each). Looked up from germline, CDR1 is SGDLS and CDR2 is YYNGEE. The CDR3 runs to 14 residues. The germline V and J ends were trimmed by 3 bases and 0 bases, with 10 bases remaining between them. The DNA for the CDR3 is TGTGCCAGCAGCGGGGACGGAAGCTCCTACGAGCAGTACTTC. It encodes CASSGDGSSYEQYF.

This clone was observed a few times. The CDR3 is CASSDAYEQYF. CDR3 DNA: TGCGCCAGCAGTGACGCCTACGAGCAGTACTTC. The rearrangement uses TRBV10-2 and TRBJ2-7; D call uncertain. CDR1 is WSHSY, CDR2 SAAADI, per germline. CDR3 size: 11 residues. V lost 3 bases to trimming and J lost 2 bases, with 2 bases between them.

This clone was seen once. The chain couples TRBV15 to TRBJ2-1, with 7 nucleotides matching TRBD1. J was trimmed by 9 bases and V by 1 base; bases with no gene match: 3. CDR3 length equals 13 residues. Germline V lookup: CDR1 LNHNV, CDR2 YYDKDF (reference sequence). CDR3 nucleotide sequence: TGTGCCACCAGCAGAGTGAGGGACAGTGAGCAGTTCTTC. Protein product: CATSRVRDSEQFF.

V usage is TRBV6-5 and J usage is TRBJ1-1, with D possibly TRBD1 on 6 matching bases. The germline CDR1 and CDR2 sequences are MNHEY and SVGAGI. Between the trimmed V and J ends, which lost 8 bases and 4 bases, there was a span of 14 bases. CDR3 length equals 13 residues. The CDR3 DNA is TGTGCCAGCGGCCGACAAGGGGGCACTGAAGCTTTCTTT. Translating gives CASGRQGGTEAFF.

This rearrangement joins TRBV5-1 to TRBJ2-3, with TRBD2 matching over 10 bases. V trimming: 4 bases; J trimming: 4 bases; junction bases outside the gene matches: 9. From germline, CDR1 is SGHRS and CDR2 YFSETQ. The CDR3 is made up of 16 amino acids. The CDR3 here is CASSMEAGGPADTQYF. The CDR3 coding sequence is TGCGCCAGCAGCATGGAAGCGGGGGGGCCAGCAGATACGCAGTATTTT.

The table lists this clone with a count of one. The genes are TRBV18 and TRBJ1-4; no firm D call. Germline V gene sequence: CDR1 KGHSH, CDR2 LQKENI. Between the trimmed V and J ends, which lost 2 bases and 3 bases, there was a span of 13 bases. The CDR3 length is 16 residues. CDR3 amino acids: CASSPGLGGSNEKLFF. The CDR3 nucleotides are TGTGCCAGCTCACCAGGCCTCGGAGGCTCTAATGAAAAACTGTTTTTT.

As to this clone: The sample carries other DNA sequences with the same CDR3. The V call is TRBV9, the J call TRBJ2-5, with TRBD2 matching over 10 bases. Germline V gives CDR1 SGDLS, CDR2 YYNGEE. The CDR3 consists of 16 residues. V trimming: 0 bases; J trimming: 1 base; junction bases outside the gene matches: 3. CDR3 residues: CASSVGASGGQETQYF. The CDR3 coding sequence is TGTGCCAGCAGCGTAGGGGCTAGCGGGGGCCAAGAGACCCAGTACTTC. The full variable domain, completed using reference TRBV9 and TRBJ2-5, is DSGVTQTPKHLITATGQRVTLRCSPRSGDLSVYWYQQSLDQGLQFLIQYYNGEERAKGNILERFSAQQFPDLHSELNLSSLELGDSALYFCASSVGASGGQETQYFGPGTRLLVL.

The chain combines TRBV6-1 with TRBJ2-6; no clear D gene. This CDR3 has 14 residues. Germline V CDR1 and CDR2: MNHNS, SASEGT. V was pared by 5 bases and J by 0 bases, with 5 bases between. CDR3 amino acids: CASSLRSGANVLTF. CDR3 DNA sequence: TGTGCCAGCAGTCTCCGCTCTGGGGCCAACGTCCTGACTTTC.

The V call is TRBV27, the J call TRBJ2-2; 8 positions agree with TRBD1. The CDR3 is made up of 20 amino acids. The germline gives CDR1 MNHEY, CDR2 SMNVEV (reference sequence). V gave up 1 base and J gave up 7 bases; unmatched junction bases: 20. CDR3 DNA sequence: TGTGCCAGCAGTTTATTCGAACGGGCAGGGGGCTTATTGGATGACGGGGAGCTGTTTTTT. It yields the protein CASSLFERAGGLLDDGELFF.

The chain uses TRBV14 and TRBJ2-1, with 12 positions matching TRBD2. Per germline, CDR1 SGHDN and CDR2 FVKESK. The length of the CDR3 is 22 residues. The V segment lost 3 bases and the J segment 1 base; nucleotides outside the gene matches: 19. CDR3 sequence (DNA): TGTGCCAGCAGCCACAGACTGTTACAGGGTACGACTAGCGGGGGATCCTACAATGAGCAGTTCTTC. Translating it yields CASSHRLLQGTTSGGSYNEQFF.

The chain couples TRBV28 to TRBJ1-1, with D maybe TRBD1 (5 bases). V lost 6 bases to trimming and J lost 5 bases, with 16 bases between them. Germline CDR1 reads MDHEN; CDR2 reads SYDVKM. The CDR3 runs to 14 residues. CDR3 amino acids: CASSLGGPVTEAFF. The DNA of the CDR3 is TGTGCCAGCAGCCTCGGGGGACCGGTGACTGAAGCTTTCTTT.

This rearrangement joins TRBV19 to TRBJ1-6, with D possibly TRBD1 on 5 matching bases. The CDR3 runs 18 residues. The germline gives CDR1 LNHDA, CDR2 SQIVND (reference sequence). V was cut by 5 bases and J by 8 bases, with 25 bases left in between. CDR3 nucleotide sequence: TGTGCCAGTAGTCAATCACGCTCCCGAGCGGGGGGTGATTCACCCCTCCACTTT. Its protein is CASSQSRSRAGGDSPLHF.

This clone occurred a few times. J is TRBJ2-5 and V is TRBV28; the D gene is possibly TRBD2 (6 bases). Trimming removed 6 bases at V and 1 base at J, with 15 bases between. Germline CDR1 and CDR2: MDHEN and SYDVKM. The CDR3 sequence is 15 residues long. The CDR3 DNA is TGTGCCAGCAGCCCGGGACTGGGAGGCCAAGAGACCCAGTACTTC. Its translation is CASSPGLGGQETQYF. The full variable domain, in which reference TRBV28 and TRBJ2-5 provide the parts outside the CDR3, is DVKVTQSSRYLVKRTGEKVFLECVQDMDHENMFWYRQDPGLGLRLIYFSYDVKMKEKGDIPEGYSVSREKKERFSLILESASTNQTSMYLCASSPGLGGQETQYFGPGTRLLVL.

The chain joins TRBV4-1 to TRBJ2-7; unclear D gene. The V gene's germline CDR1 is MGHRA and CDR2 YSYEKL. The V gene lost 1 base and the J gene lost 4 bases, with 20 bases spanning the gap. This CDR3 region has 17 residues. CDR3 residues: CASSQGEWQDLRYEQYF. DNA of the CDR3: TGCGCCAGCAGCCAAGGTGAATGGCAAGACTTACGGTACGAGCAGTACTTC.

This chain joins TRBV19 and TRBJ1-3; D might be TRBD1 (5 bases). This CDR3 has 14 amino acids. Trimming stripped 7 bases from V and 0 bases from J, with 10 bases between. Germline CDR1 is LNHDA and CDR2 is SQIVND (reference sequence). The CDR3 nucleotides read TGTGCCAGTAAGCAGGGCTCCTCTGGAAACACCATATATTTT. Translated, it gives CASKQGSSGNTIYF.